The present entry profiles one T cell receptor (beta chain) with its context. The length of the CDR3 is 13 residues. Germline V gene sequence: CDR1 SGHNT, CDR2 YYREEE (reference sequence). Trimming took off 3 bases at V and 1 base at J, with 6 bases between the two ends. Spread over ten immunoSEQ deep assay plates, unsorted PBMC DNA underwent sequencing. Produced via immunoSEQ multiplex PCR; TCRdb's table is partial and in-frame only. The sample records about 500,000 clones, around 77% being singletons. The sample originates from a study of shared clonotypes between healthy human individuals. The chain couples TRBV5-4 to TRBJ2-3; D not certain. Sequenced sample: PBMCs. The sequence came from a woman aged 40 to 50 in good health. Some clones in this sample may be carry-over from other donors' samples. The CDR3 coding sequence is TGTGCCAGCAGCTCCGGTGGCACAGATACGCAGTATTTT. Its protein product is CASSSGGTDTQYF.